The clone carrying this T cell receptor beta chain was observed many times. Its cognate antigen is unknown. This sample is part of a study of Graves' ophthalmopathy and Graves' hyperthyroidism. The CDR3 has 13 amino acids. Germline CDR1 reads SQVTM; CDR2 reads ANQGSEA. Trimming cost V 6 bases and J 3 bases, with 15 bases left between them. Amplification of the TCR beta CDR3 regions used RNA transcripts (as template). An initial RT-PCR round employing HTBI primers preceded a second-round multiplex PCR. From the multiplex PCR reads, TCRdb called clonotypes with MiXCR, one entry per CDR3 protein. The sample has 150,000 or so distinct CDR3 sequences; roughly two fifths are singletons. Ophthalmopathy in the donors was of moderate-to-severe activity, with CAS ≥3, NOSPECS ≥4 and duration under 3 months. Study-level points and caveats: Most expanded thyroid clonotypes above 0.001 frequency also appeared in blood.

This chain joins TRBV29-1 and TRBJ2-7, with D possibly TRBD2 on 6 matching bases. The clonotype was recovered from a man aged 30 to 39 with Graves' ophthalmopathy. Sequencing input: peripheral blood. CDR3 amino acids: CSVDGDSNYEQYF. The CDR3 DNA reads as TGCAGCGTGGATGGGGACTCGAACTACGAGCAGTACTTC.